The table lists the clone carrying this T cell receptor beta chain with many counts. This entry is derived from a study of blood T cells in healthy people across ages. At the level of the study: With template switching, about one barcoded beta molecule was captured per two T cells.

Together with a sample-barcoded 5' primer, a J-beta primer mix was included in a second PCR lasting roughly 6 to 12 cycles. TCRdb re-analysed the 5' RACE reads in MiXCR, keeping a single row per CDR3 protein. This sample has some 760,000 distinct CDR3 sequences; around 25% occur once, and the top ten carry around 9.2%. A further study also used this sample, focusing on T cells of mothers and their children. That work contributes: In each mother, TCR beta CDR3 reads exceeded 9 million; in each child, they numbered 3 million to 3.5 million.

Sequences were obtained from blood. This receptor was taken from a boy younger than 18 in good health.

CDR3 DNA sequence: TGCAGCGTTTTGCCCTCTGAGACCCAGTACTTC. Translated: CSVLPSETQYF. The rearrangement joins TRBV29-1 to TRBJ2-5; D ambiguous. Germline CDR1 and CDR2: SQVTM and ANQGSEA. Trimming took 5 bases from V and 5 from J, leaving 9 bases between them. CDR3 length: 11 residues.